This record looks at one TCR beta chain sequence and its context. The sample comes from a study of T cell changes during pregnancy in multiple sclerosis. This CDR3 contains 13 residues. Trimming stripped 8 bases from V and 0 bases from J, with 9 bases between. Germline CDR1 SNHLY, CDR2 FYNNEI. Profiled with immunoSEQ multiplex PCR; TCRdb holds only in-frame clones, not every one. Of about 54,000 clones listed, about 90% are singletons. The input for sequencing was CD4+ T cells from peripheral blood mononuclear cells, taken in the first trimester of pregnancy. The genes are TRBV2 and TRBJ2-3; a weak D match, TRBD2 (6 bases). The sequence was obtained from a female donor with multiple sclerosis, enrolled in a pregnancy study. The CDR3 DNA is TGTGCCAGCGAAGGGACTAGCACAGATACGCAGTATTTT. This translates into CASEGTSTDTQYF.